The subject of this entry is one TCR beta chain. The CDR3 has 15 residues. J lost 4 bases, V lost 3 bases, and 9 bases had no gene match. The germline V gene encodes CDR1 SGHAT and CDR2 FQNNGV. This sample was taken from a study of CD8 T cells in Susac syndrome. Roughly 0.45 to 1 ug RNA was reverse transcribed with random hexamers. Each CDR3 protein gets one entry after TCRdb re-called the immunoSEQ multiplex PCR reads with MiXCR. Of roughly 50,000 distinct CDR3 sequences listed, around 93% were seen once; the top ten hold approximately 0.41%. This rearrangement joins TRBV11-2 to TRBJ2-7, with 7 nucleotides matching TRBD2. Sequenced material: CD8+ T cells from PBMCs. This TCR derives from a human donor in good health. Written as DNA, the CDR3 is TGTGCCAGCAGCTTGGAGAGCGGGAAAGCGTACGAGCAGTACTTC. Protein product: CASSLESGKAYEQYF.